The 9 T cell receptor beta chains below all came from one sample that was sequenced in a study of CD8 T cells in Susac syndrome. After extraction with the RNeasy kit, roughly 0.5 to 1 ug of the RNA was reverse transcribed using random hexamers. MiXCR was run by TCRdb on the immunoSEQ multiplex PCR reads, yielding one entry per CDR3 protein. The sample lists some 120,000 distinct CDR3 sequences; around nine tenths were seen once. The sequencing sample was made of CD8+ T cells from PBMCs. Receptor source: a human donor with multiple sclerosis.

The CDR3 sequence: CASSQDREGGYEQYF. CDR3 bases: TGTGCCAGCAGCCAAGATAGGGAGGGAGGCTACGAGCAGTACTTC. The rearrangement uses TRBV4-2 and TRBJ2-7; TRBD2 matches at 7 bases. The V gene end was trimmed by 0 bases and the J gene end by 3 bases; junction bases not matched to a gene: 5. The CDR3 runs 15 residues. CDR1 is LGHNA and CDR2 is YNFKEQ in the germline V gene.

This clonotype was picked up one time. This sequence joins TRBV5-8 and TRBJ2-7, with TRBD1 matching over 10 bases. In germline, CDR1 is SGHTS, CDR2 YDEGEE. With V trimmed by 4 bases and J by 5 bases, 9 bases remained unmatched. The CDR3 contains 15 residues. CDR3 nucleotides: TGTGCCAGCAGCACCGGGACAGGGGATCCCGACGAGCAGTACTTC. Residues: CASSTGTGDPDEQYF.

The chain has TRBV4-1 and TRBJ1-2; tentative D call: TRBD1 (5 bases). This CDR3 region has 15 residues. Trimming pared 8 bases from V and 0 bases from J, leaving 16 bases between. Germline CDR1 is MGHRA and CDR2 is YSYEKL. CDR3 sequence reads: CASEANDRANYGYTF. The CDR3 nucleotides read TGCGCCAGCGAAGCCAATGACAGAGCTAACTATGGCTACACCTTC.

This chain connects TRBV5-1 to TRBJ2-7, with 7 nucleotides matching TRBD2. Germline V gene lookup returns CDR1 SGHRS and CDR2 YFSETQ. CDR3 length equals 15 residues. With V trimmed by 0 bases and J by 3 bases, 6 bases remained unmatched. CDR3 region: CASSLDAGVGYEQYF. CDR3 DNA: TGCGCCAGCAGCTTGGACGCGGGAGTAGGCTACGAGCAGTACTTC. Filled out from reference TRBV5-1 and TRBJ2-7, the complete variable domain reads KAGVTQTPRYLIKTRGQQVTLSCSPISGHRSVSWYQQTPGQGLQFLFEYFSETQRNKGNFPGRFSGRQFSNSRSEMNVSTLELGDSALYLCASSLDAGVGYEQYFGPGTRLTVT.

The chain joins TRBV27 to TRBJ2-7, with 8 positions matching TRBD1. Germline lookup yields CDR1 MNHEY and CDR2 SMNVEV (reference sequence). The CDR3 totals 14 residues. V was clipped by 6 bases and J by 5 bases; unmatched bases: 9. The CDR3: CASRLWTGSDEQYF. The DNA of the CDR3 is TGTGCCAGCAGATTGTGGACAGGGTCAGACGAGCAGTACTTC.

The chain recombines TRBV5-6 with TRBJ1-5; D is ambiguous. Germline lookup yields CDR1 SGHDT and CDR2 YYEEEE. Trimming shortened V by 2 bases and J by 0 bases, and 6 bases separated the two germline ends. The CDR3 contains 14 residues. The CDR3: CASSFLGSNQPQHF. For the CDR3, the DNA is TGTGCCAGCAGCTTTCTCGGTAGCAATCAGCCCCAGCATTTT.

This clonotype was recorded once. The chain recombines TRBV6-5 with TRBJ1-5, with D perhaps TRBD1 (5 bases). In germline, CDR1 is MNHEY, CDR2 SVGAGI. The CDR3 extends over 15 amino acids. V lost 5 bases and J 6 bases, leaving 17 bases between the germline ends. CDR3 bases: TGTGCCAGCAGTCGAGGGACGGGGGGTATTCAGCCCCAGCATTTT. As protein: CASSRGTGGIQPQHF.

The V and J genes are TRBV6-6 and TRBJ2-7; no firm D call. Trimming took 8 bases from V and 3 from J, leaving 8 bases between them. CDR3 length: 11 amino acids. CDR1 and CDR2 (germline): MNHNY, SVGAGI (reference sequence). CDR3 region: CASRMIYEQYF. CDR3 in DNA: TGTGCCAGCCGGATGATCTACGAGCAGTACTTC.

This clonotype came up once. The chain combines TRBV10-2 with TRBJ2-4; D unresolved. This CDR3 has 12 amino acids. Germline V lookup: CDR1 WSHSY, CDR2 SAAADI. The ends were cut back, 6 bases at V and 2 bases at J, with 5 bases in the middle. The CDR3 is CASSLPKNIQYF. The CDR3 region has the DNA TGCGCCAGCAGCCTTCCCAAAAACATTCAGTACTTC.